These 14 T cell receptor beta chains share one sample of origin, sequenced in a study of blood T cell repertoires in COVID-19. TCRdb keeps only in-frame clones here, not all; method: immunoSEQ multiplex PCR. The sample yields under 300,000 clones, 65% to 85% seen once. The sequenced sample was peripheral blood. The receptors shown here come from a man older than 75 with acute or convalescent COVID-19.

In its sample, this clone was seen once. The V call is TRBV7-8, the J call TRBJ2-5; 7 bases fit TRBD1. With V trimmed by 5 bases and J by 1 base, 4 bases remained unmatched. CDR3 length: 14 residues. The germline V gene encodes CDR1 SGHVS and CDR2 FQNEAQ. CDR3 nucleotide sequence: TGTGCCAGCAGCCCCAGGACAGGCCAAGAGACCCAGTACTTC. Its translation is CASSPRTGQETQYF.

The chain joins TRBV19 to TRBJ2-7; D is ambiguous. V gave up 0 bases and J gave up 3 bases, with 12 bases separating them. This CDR3 has 15 amino acids. CDR1 LNHDA and CDR2 SQIVND come from the germline V gene (reference sequence). CDR3 DNA sequence: TGTGCCAGTAGTATAGATCATCCAGGCCACTACGAGCAGTACTTC. Its translation is CASSIDHPGHYEQYF.

The V and J genes are TRBV29-1 and TRBJ2-5, with D possibly TRBD1 on 6 matching bases. Deletions cut 4 bases from V and 3 bases from J, with 12 bases between. Germline V lookup: CDR1 SQVTM, CDR2 ANQGSEA. This CDR3 comprises 13 residues. CDR3 amino acids: CSVVRGIKETQYF. The CDR3 DNA reads as TGCAGCGTTGTAAGGGGGATTAAAGAGACCCAGTACTTC.

CDR3 protein: CASSVGGSGYGYTF. Written as DNA, the CDR3 is TGTGCCAGCAGCGTAGGAGGTTCGGGTTATGGCTACACCTTC. The V call is TRBV9, the J call TRBJ1-2; D unresolved. Trimming removed 0 bases at V and 5 bases at J, with 11 bases between. This CDR3 comprises 14 residues. The germline CDR1 and CDR2 sequences are SGDLS and YYNGEE. Together with reference TRBV9 and TRBJ1-2, the CDR3 gives the full variable domain: DSGVTQTPKHLITATGQRVTLRCSPRSGDLSVYWYQQSLDQGLQFLIQYYNGEERAKGNILERFSAQQFPDLHSELNLSSLELGDSALYFCASSVGGSGYGYTFGSGTRLTVV.

This clone showed up just a few times. The V and J genes are TRBV3-1 (or the pseudogene TRBV3-2) and TRBJ2-2; no definite D call. Germline V gene lookup returns CDR1 LGHDT and CDR2 YNNKEL (reference sequence). This CDR3 is built from 12 residues. The V gene lost 4 bases and the J gene lost 4 bases, with 4 bases spanning the gap. The CDR3 DNA sequence: TGTGCCAGCAGCCTCGGCACCGGGGAGCTGTTTTTT. Amino acids: CASSLGTGELFF.

The gene calls are TRBV11-2 and TRBJ2-1; 9 positions agree with TRBD2. CDR3 length: 15 residues. Germline lookup yields CDR1 SGHAT and CDR2 FQNNGV. V shed 5 bases and J 4 bases; nucleotides not matched to a gene: 6. The CDR3 DNA follows: TGTGCCAGCAGCGACACTAGCGGGCGTTACAATGAGCAGTTCTTC. It encodes CASSDTSGRYNEQFF.

In DNA form, the CDR3 reads TGTGCCAGCAGCTCCCCCGGGACAGCGAGCTCCTACGAGCAGTACTTC. Translating gives CASSSPGTASSYEQYF. The genes are TRBV5-4 and TRBJ2-7, with 7 bases that match TRBD1. V dropped 3 bases and J dropped 0; count of bases not matched to a gene: 9. In germline, CDR1 is SGHNT, CDR2 YYREEE (reference sequence). The CDR3 consists of 16 residues.

This clone was recorded a few times. This chain connects TRBV7-9 to TRBJ2-5; 7 positions match TRBD2. This CDR3 has 14 amino acids. Trimming took 5 bases from V and 4 from J; bases not matched to a gene: 7. The V gene's germline CDR1 is SEHNR and CDR2 FQNEAQ (reference sequence). The CDR3 is CASSQTSVRETQYF. CDR3 bases: TGTGCCAGCAGCCAAACTAGCGTAAGAGAGACCCAGTACTTC.

The CDR3 loop reads CASSGQRTGEYGYTF. For the CDR3, the DNA is TGTGCCAGCAGCGGACAACGGACAGGGGAATATGGCTACACCTTC. V gene TRBV5-4 combines with J gene TRBJ1-2, with TRBD1 identical over 9 bases. This CDR3 comprises 15 residues. Trimming at V came to 4 bases and at J to 5 bases, leaving 9 bases not matched to a gene. The germline V gene encodes CDR1 SGHNT and CDR2 YYREEE (reference sequence).

V usage is TRBV7-2 and J usage is TRBJ2-5, with 7 bases identical to TRBD1. Trimming took 5 bases from V and 4 from J; bases not matched to a gene: 16. The CDR3 consists of 17 residues. The germline gives CDR1 SGHTA, CDR2 FQGNSA. CDR3 protein: CASSTRGQGIIAETQYF. CDR3 nucleotide sequence: TGTGCCAGCAGCACTAGGGGGCAGGGCATCATCGCAGAGACCCAGTACTTC.

The chain employs TRBV12-3 or TRBV12-4 and TRBJ2-6, with unresolved D. The CDR3 is made up of 12 amino acids. The chain's CDR3 is CAISSGANVLTF. DNA for the CDR3: TGTGCGATTAGCTCTGGGGCCAACGTCCTGACTTTC.

This chain links TRBV18 with TRBJ2-5, with TRBD1 matching over 8 bases. The trim removed 6 bases at V and 2 bases at J, leaving 5 bases unmatched. CDR1 and CDR2 (germline): KGHSH, LQKENI. The CDR3 sequence is 14 residues long. CDR3 nucleotides: TGTGCCAGCTCGCAGAACAGGGGGCAAGAGACCCAGTACTTC. Encoded protein: CASSQNRGQETQYF.

V is TRBV28 and J is TRBJ1-6, with TRBD1 as a possible D gene (5 bases). Trimming stripped 5 bases from V and 5 bases from J, with 16 bases between. Germline loops: CDR1 MDHEN, CDR2 SYDVKM. This CDR3 contains 16 residues. This chain's CDR3 is CASSPRGREDNSPLHF. The CDR3 DNA reads as TGTGCCAGCAGTCCCCGGGGGAGGGAAGATAATTCACCCCTCCACTTT.

This chain uses TRBV3-1 (or the pseudogene TRBV3-2) with TRBJ2-3, with D perhaps matching TRBD2 (6 bases). The V end was cut by 3 bases, the J end by 0 bases, with 19 bases between. Germline V gives CDR1 LGHDT, CDR2 YNNKEL (reference sequence). The CDR3 has 18 amino acids. CDR3 sequence reads: CASSQVLRGGTSTDTQYF. The DNA of the CDR3 is TGTGCCAGCAGCCAGGTTTTGCGGGGCGGGACTAGCACAGATACGCAGTATTTT.